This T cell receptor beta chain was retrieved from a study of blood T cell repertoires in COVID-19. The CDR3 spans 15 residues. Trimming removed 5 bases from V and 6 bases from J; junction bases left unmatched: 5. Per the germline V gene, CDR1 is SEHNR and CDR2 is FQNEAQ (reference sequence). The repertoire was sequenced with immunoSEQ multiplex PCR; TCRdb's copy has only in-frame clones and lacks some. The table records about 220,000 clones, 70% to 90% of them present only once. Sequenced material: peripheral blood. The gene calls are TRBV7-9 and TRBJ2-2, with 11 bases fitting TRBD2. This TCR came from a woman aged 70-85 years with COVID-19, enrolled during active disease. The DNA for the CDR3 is TGTGCCAGCAGCACTCTAGCGGGAGGCCCCGGGGAGCTGTTTTTT. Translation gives CASSTLAGGPGELFF.